The 3 T cell receptor beta chains listed next were all sequenced from one sample in a study of early T cells in non-severe SARS-CoV-2 infection. Using its own MiXCR run on the 5' RACE reads, TCRdb lists one record per CDR3 protein. The table shows fewer than 30,000 distinct CDR3 sequences, with around 5% occurring only once. The sequenced material came from whole blood. The receptors shown here come from an adult who was a healthcare worker with PCR-confirmed SARS-CoV-2 infection or an uninfected control (not recorded which).

This clonotype was counted at least ten times. The gene calls are TRBV4-1 and TRBJ2-7; D could derive from TRBD1 or TRBD2 (6 bases each). The germline V gene has CDR1 MGHRA and CDR2 YSYEKL. The CDR3 consists of 16 residues. Trimming shortened V by 4 bases and J by 2 bases, and 18 bases separated the two germline ends. In DNA, the CDR3 is TGCGCCAGCAGCCTTCCGAGGGGGGACCACACCTACGAGCAGTACTTC. Amino acids: CASSLPRGDHTYEQYF.

About this clonotype itself: Given a much more abundant clone one base away, this may be a read error. Because the CDR3's place on the DNA is in doubt, the DNA is left out and the CDR3 is given as listed by TCRdb. The chain has TRBV6-2 or TRBV6-3 and TRBJ2-1; the table's D gene call, TRBD1, was not cross checked with the DNA. 15 amino acids form the CDR3, both terminal residues included. CDR1 is MNHEY and CDR2 is SVGEGT in the germline V gene. The CDR3 spells CASSSSGTYRDEQFF.

This clonotype was picked up a small number of times. This chain uses TRBV18 with TRBJ1-5, with D possibly being TRBD1 (5 bases). Between the trimmed V and J ends, which lost 2 bases and 2 bases, there was a span of 10 bases. Germline-derived CDR1 and CDR2 are KGHSH and LQKENI. The CDR3 has 15 amino acids. The CDR3 DNA follows: TGTGCCAGCTCACCAGACCTGACAGGCAATCAGCCCCAGCATTTT. Translating gives CASSPDLTGNQPQHF.